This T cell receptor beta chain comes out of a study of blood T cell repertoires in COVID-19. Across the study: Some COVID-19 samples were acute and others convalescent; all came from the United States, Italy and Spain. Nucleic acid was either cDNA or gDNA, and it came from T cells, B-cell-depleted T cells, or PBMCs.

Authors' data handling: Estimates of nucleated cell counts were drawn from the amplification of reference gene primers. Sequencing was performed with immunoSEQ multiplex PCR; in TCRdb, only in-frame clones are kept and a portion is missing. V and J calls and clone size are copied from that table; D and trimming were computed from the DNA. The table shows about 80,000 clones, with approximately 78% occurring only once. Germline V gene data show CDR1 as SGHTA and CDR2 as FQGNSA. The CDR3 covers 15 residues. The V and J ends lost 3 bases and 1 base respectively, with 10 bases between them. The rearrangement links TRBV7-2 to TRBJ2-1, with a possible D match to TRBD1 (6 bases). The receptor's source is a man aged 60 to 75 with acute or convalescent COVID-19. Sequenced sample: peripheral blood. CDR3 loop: CASSLTGDSYNEQFF. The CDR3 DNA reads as TGTGCCAGCAGCTTGACAGGAGATTCCTACAATGAGCAGTTCTTC.